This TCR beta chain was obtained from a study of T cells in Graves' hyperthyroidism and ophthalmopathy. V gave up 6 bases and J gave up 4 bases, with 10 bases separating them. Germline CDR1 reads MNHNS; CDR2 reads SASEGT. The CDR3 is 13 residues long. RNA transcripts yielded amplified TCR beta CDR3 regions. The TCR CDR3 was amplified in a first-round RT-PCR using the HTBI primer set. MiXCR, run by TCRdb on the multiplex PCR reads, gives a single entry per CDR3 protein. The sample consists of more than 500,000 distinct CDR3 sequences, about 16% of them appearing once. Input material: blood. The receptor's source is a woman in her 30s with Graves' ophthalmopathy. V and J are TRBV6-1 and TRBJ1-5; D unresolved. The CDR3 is CASRAEFNQPQHF. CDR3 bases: TGTGCCAGCAGGGCAGAATTTAATCAGCCCCAGCATTTT.